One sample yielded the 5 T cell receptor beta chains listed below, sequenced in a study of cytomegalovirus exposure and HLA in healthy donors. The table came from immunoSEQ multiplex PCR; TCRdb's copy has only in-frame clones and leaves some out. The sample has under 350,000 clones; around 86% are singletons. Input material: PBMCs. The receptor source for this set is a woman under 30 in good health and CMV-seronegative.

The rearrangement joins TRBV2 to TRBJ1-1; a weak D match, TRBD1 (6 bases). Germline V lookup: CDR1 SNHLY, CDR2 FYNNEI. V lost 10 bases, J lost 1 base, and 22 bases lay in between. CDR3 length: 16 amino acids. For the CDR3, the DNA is TGTGCCACCATTAACGGGGGGCCGCTGAAGAACACTGAAGCTTTCTTT. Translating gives CATINGGPLKNTEAFF. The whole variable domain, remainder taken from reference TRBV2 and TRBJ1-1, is EPEVTQTPSHQVTQMGQEVILRCVPISNHLYFYWYRQILGQKVEFLVSFYNNEISEKSEIFDDQFSVERPDGSNFTLKIRSTKLEDSAMYFCATINGGPLKNTEAFFGQGTRLTVV.

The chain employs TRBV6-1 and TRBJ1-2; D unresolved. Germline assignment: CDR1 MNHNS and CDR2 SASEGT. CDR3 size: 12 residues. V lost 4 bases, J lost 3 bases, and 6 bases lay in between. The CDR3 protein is CASSGGYYGYTF. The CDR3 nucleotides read TGTGCCAGCAGTGGAGGGTACTATGGCTACACCTTC.

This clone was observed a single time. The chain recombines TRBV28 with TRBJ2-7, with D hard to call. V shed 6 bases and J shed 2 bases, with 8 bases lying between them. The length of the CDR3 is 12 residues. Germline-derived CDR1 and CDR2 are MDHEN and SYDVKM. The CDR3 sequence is CASSFPAYEQYF. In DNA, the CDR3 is TGTGCCAGCAGCTTCCCAGCCTACGAGCAGTACTTC.

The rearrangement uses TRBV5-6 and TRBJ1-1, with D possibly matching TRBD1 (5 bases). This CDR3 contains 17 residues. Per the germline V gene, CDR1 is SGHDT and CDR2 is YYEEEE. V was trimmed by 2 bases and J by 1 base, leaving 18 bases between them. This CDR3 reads CASSFQAGDLWNTEAFF. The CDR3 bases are TGTGCCAGCAGCTTCCAGGCGGGGGACCTATGGAACACTGAAGCTTTCTTT. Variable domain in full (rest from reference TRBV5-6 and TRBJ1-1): DAGVTQSPTHLIKTRGQQVTLRCSPKSGHDTVSWYQQALGQGPQFIFQYYEEEERQRGNFPDRFSGHQFPNYSSELNVNALLLGDSALYLCASSFQAGDLWNTEAFFGQGTRLTVV.

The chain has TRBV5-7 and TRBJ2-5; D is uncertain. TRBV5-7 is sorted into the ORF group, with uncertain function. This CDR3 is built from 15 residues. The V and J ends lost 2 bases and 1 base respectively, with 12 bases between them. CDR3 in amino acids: CASSFENSSQETQYF. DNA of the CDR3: TGTGCCAGCAGCTTTGAGAACAGCAGCCAAGAGACCCAGTACTTC.